The clone carrying this TCR beta chain was counted between two and nine times. Its antigen is not identified. This sample is part of a study of T-cell memory formation after mild COVID-19. Study-wide results and limits: CD4/CD8 balance held among clones contracting day 15 to 85, and later expanders leaned CD4+. Chiefly within CM and EM were the contracting CD4+ clones; CD8+ ones were within EMRA. Cross-reactive memory appears to have joined, as suggested by some responding clones showing up in pre-infection memory.

TCR alpha and TCR beta cDNA libraries with sample barcodes and UMIs came from 5'RACE using constant-segment primers. TCRdb ran MiXCR on the 5' RACE reads and lists one entry per CDR3 protein. The repertoire includes around 310,000 distinct CDR3 sequences, 20% of them detected once, and about 21% sits in the top ten. The CDR3 sequence is 12 residues long. V gave up 8 bases and J gave up 0 bases, with 6 bases separating them. This TCR came from a man aged 18 to 35 who had mild COVID-19 (a few samples of this study predate the infection). Cell type and time point are not known. Specimen: PBMCs or a T cell subset sorted from them (not recorded which). The rearrangement links TRBV12-3 or TRBV12-4 to TRBJ2-3, with no clear D. In DNA form, the CDR3 reads TGTGCCAGCCAGATGAGCACAGATACGCAGTATTTT. The encoded protein is CASQMSTDTQYF.